This record looks at one T cell receptor beta chain sequence and its context. In the authors' workflow: Amplification of reference gene primers was used by the study to estimate nucleated cell counts. Data came from immunoSEQ multiplex PCR; TCRdb stores just in-frame clones and leaves some out. V and J calls plus clone size are reproduced from that table; the DNA served to infer D and trimming. This table has about 98,000 clones, 75% to 95% appearing once. The sample originates from a study of blood T cell repertoires in COVID-19. Across the whole study: Acute and convalescent COVID-19 specimens originated in the United States, Italy and Spain. PBMCs, B-cell-depleted T cells, or T cells provided the cDNA or gDNA that made up the material.

Trimming removed 5 bases from V and 3 bases from J, with 15 bases in between. Germline loops: CDR1 SGHDT, CDR2 YYEEEE. This CDR3 is built from 14 residues. The sample comprised peripheral blood. This sequence originates from a man aged 18-30 years with acute or convalescent COVID-19. The chain combines TRBV5-6 with TRBJ2-7; TRBD2 is a possible D gene (5 bases). In nucleotides, the CDR3 is TGTGCCAGCAGTTGGGGTGTGGGGAGCTACGAGCAGTACTTC. Amino acids: CASSWGVGSYEQYF.